These 20 T cell receptor beta chains originate from one sample sequenced in a study of cytomegalovirus exposure and HLA in healthy donors. TCRdb's table, derived via immunoSEQ multiplex PCR, lists solely in-frame clones and lacks some. The sample lists around 150,000 clones, 80% to 90% occurring once. Input material: PBMCs. The receptors were gathered from a woman younger than 35 in good health and CMV-seronegative.

The V gene is TRBV5-1, the J gene TRBJ2-5; D is perhaps TRBD1 (5 bases). The germline gives CDR1 SGHRS, CDR2 YFSETQ. V was pared by 4 bases and J by 3 bases, with 13 bases between. CDR3 size: 14 residues. The DNA for the CDR3 is TGCGCCAGCAGCCCCTCGGTGACAGAAGAGACCCAGTACTTC. Amino acid sequence: CASSPSVTEETQYF.

V usage is TRBV9 and J usage is TRBJ1-1; D might be TRBD1 (6 bases). The CDR3 consists of 16 residues. Trimming took off 0 bases at V and 1 base at J, with 13 bases between the two ends. From germline, CDR1 is SGDLS and CDR2 YYNGEE. CDR3 residues: CASSVDGGVGNTEAFF. The CDR3 region has the DNA TGTGCCAGCAGCGTAGATGGGGGCGTGGGGAACACTGAAGCTTTCTTT.

The chain recombines TRBV27 with TRBJ2-2; 8 bases map to TRBD1. The CDR3 has 13 amino acids. V dropped 8 bases and J dropped 6; count of bases not matched to a gene: 5. CDR1 and CDR2 from the germline V gene are MNHEY and SMNVEV (reference sequence). The CDR3: CASGIQGAGELFF. The CDR3 DNA sequence: TGTGCCAGCGGAATACAGGGGGCCGGGGAGCTGTTTTTT.

The V call is TRBV29-1, the J call TRBJ1-2; D perhaps matches TRBD1 (6 bases). Trimming stripped 4 bases from V and 1 base from J, with 10 bases between. In germline, CDR1 is SQVTM, CDR2 ANQGSEA. The CDR3 loop spans 13 amino acids. The CDR3 protein is CSVVGTYNYGYTF. For the CDR3, the DNA is TGCAGCGTTGTGGGGACATATAACTATGGCTACACCTTC.

The rearrangement joins TRBV5-1 to TRBJ2-1; perhaps TRBD2 as D (5 bases). Germline loops: CDR1 SGHRS, CDR2 YFSETQ. V was cut by 4 bases and J by 5 bases, with 22 bases left in between. The CDR3 is 17 residues long. CDR3 coding DNA: TGCGCCAGCAGCCTGGACTCCCCCGCCGATTTGGACAATGAGCAGTTCTTC. Its translation is CASSLDSPADLDNEQFF. The variable domain in full, with the rest retrieved from reference TRBV5-1 and TRBJ2-1, is KAGVTQTPRYLIKTRGQQVTLSCSPISGHRSVSWYQQTPGQGLQFLFEYFSETQRNKGNFPGRFSGRQFSNSRSEMNVSTLELGDSALYLCASSLDSPADLDNEQFFGPGTRLTVL.

The chain employs TRBV27 and TRBJ2-3; 9 positions agree with TRBD2. CDR1 MNHEY and CDR2 SMNVEV come from the germline V gene (reference sequence). The trim removed 2 bases at V and 4 bases at J, leaving 4 bases unmatched. The length of the CDR3 is 15 residues. This CDR3 is CASSLTAGGPDTQYF. Here the CDR3 DNA reads TGTGCCAGCAGTTTAACAGCGGGAGGTCCAGATACGCAGTATTTT.

The CDR3 sequence: CASSVRGGYTF. As DNA, the CDR3 is TGTGCCAGCAGTGTAAGGGGAGGCTACACCTTC. The chain links TRBV6-1 to TRBJ1-2; possibly TRBD1 for D (5 bases). V lost 4 bases to trimming and J lost 8 bases, with 8 bases between them. CDR3 size: 11 residues. Germline CDR1 reads MNHNS; CDR2 reads SASEGT.

The chain combines TRBV6-5 with TRBJ1-1; 9 nucleotides line up with TRBD1. V shed 4 bases, J shed 7 bases, and the junction held 13 bases outside the gene matches. CDR1 is MNHEY and CDR2 is SVGAGI in the germline V gene. CDR3 size: 16 residues. The CDR3 region has the DNA TGTGCCAGCAGTTTGAGGGGGACAGGGCATACTAATGAAGCTTTCTTT. This sequence encodes CASSLRGTGHTNEAFF.

This clone showed up many times. The chain links TRBV6-1 to TRBJ1-4; no clear D. The germline gives CDR1 MNHNS, CDR2 SASEGT. V was cut by 3 bases and J by 7 bases, with 12 bases left in between. CDR3 length equals 14 residues. The CDR3 nucleotides are TGTGCCAGCAGTGAGGCGTTCTCGGGTGAAAAACTGTTTTTT. Translated, it gives CASSEAFSGEKLFF.

V is TRBV7-9 and J is TRBJ1-1; D is ambiguous. CDR3 length: 14 amino acids. Germline V lookup: CDR1 SEHNR, CDR2 FQNEAQ (reference sequence). The V and J ends lost 2 bases and 5 bases respectively, with 12 bases between them. CDR3 sequence reads: CASSLTDRRTEAFF. The CDR3 DNA sequence: TGTGCCAGCAGCTTAACAGACCGGAGGACTGAAGCTTTCTTT.

The chain is built from TRBV13 and TRBJ2-7, with 11 bases matching TRBD2. Germline V gene lookup returns CDR1 PRHDT and CDR2 FYEKMQ (reference sequence). This CDR3 has 14 amino acids. The J segment lost 4 bases and the V segment lost 5 bases, leaving 4 bases of the junction unmatched. The CDR3 spells CASSPGTSGYEQYF. The CDR3 region has the DNA TGTGCCAGCAGCCCCGGGACTAGCGGTTACGAGCAGTACTTC.

The rearrangement joins TRBV5-1 to TRBJ1-1; D gene ambiguous. Per germline, CDR1 SGHRS and CDR2 YFSETQ. V lost 5 bases and J 3 bases, leaving 14 bases between the germline ends. The CDR3 totals 14 residues. CDR3 bases: TGCGCCAGCAGTCGTGGGCGGGATTACACTGAAGCTTTCTTT. The encoded protein is CASSRGRDYTEAFF.

The chain recombines TRBV7-8 with TRBJ1-3; 7 bases are a match to TRBD1. Germline V gene sequence: CDR1 SGHVS, CDR2 FQNEAQ. Germline trimming cut 5 bases from V and 0 bases from J; bases unmatched to any gene: 10. The CDR3 runs to 17 residues. As DNA, the CDR3 is TGTGCCAGCAGCCCCTCGACAGGGTCGTTCTCTGGAAACACCATATATTTT. Its protein product is CASSPSTGSFSGNTIYF. The variable domain in full, with the rest retrieved from reference TRBV7-8 and TRBJ1-3, is GAGVSQSPRYKVAKRGQDVALRCDPISGHVSLFWYQQALGQGPEFLTYFQNEAQLDKSGLPSDRFFAERPEGSVSTLKIQRTQQEDSAVYLCASSPSTGSFSGNTIYFGEGSWLTVV.

The chain uses TRBV7-2 and TRBJ1-2; D uncertain. The CDR3 sequence is 14 residues long. Trimming pared 3 bases from V and 1 base from J, leaving 9 bases between. Germline CDR1 SGHTA, CDR2 FQGNSA. The CDR3 here is CASSFSSLNYGYTF. The CDR3 DNA reads as TGTGCCAGCAGCTTTAGTTCCCTTAACTATGGCTACACCTTC.

The rearrangement links TRBV7-2 to TRBJ2-3; a possible D gene is TRBD1 (6 bases). The CDR3 has 17 residues. Between the trimmed V and J ends, which lost 1 base and 4 bases, there was a span of 18 bases. CDR1 SGHTA and CDR2 FQGNSA come from the germline V gene. The CDR3 loop is CASSLGGRGRGPDTQYF. DNA for the CDR3: TGTGCCAGCAGCTTAGGAGGCCGTGGCAGGGGACCAGATACGCAGTATTTT.

In DNA form, the CDR3 reads TGTGCCAGCACGGGACAGGGGAATTCACCCCTCCACTTT. It codes for CASTGQGNSPLHF. V usage is TRBV6-5 and J usage is TRBJ1-6; 10 nucleotides align to TRBD1. The CDR3 length is 13 residues. Germline CDR1 and CDR2: MNHEY and SVGAGI. V was clipped by 7 bases and J by 7 bases; unmatched bases: 1.

Sample share makes this clone medium-sized (0.01 to 0.1%). The chain links TRBV6-5 to TRBJ1-2, with 7 bases lining up with TRBD1. J lost 4 bases, V lost 2 bases, and 4 bases had no gene match. Germline loops: CDR1 MNHEY, CDR2 SVGAGI. The CDR3 runs to 14 residues. The CDR3 region is CASSYRGQGYGYTF. CDR3 DNA: TGTGCCAGCAGTTACAGGGGGCAGGGCTATGGCTACACCTTC.

The chain joins TRBV7-6 to TRBJ1-1, with 10 bases fitting TRBD1. The CDR3 loop spans 14 amino acids. Germline CDR1 SGHVS, CDR2 FNYEAQ. With V trimmed by 5 bases and J by 8 bases, 8 bases remained unmatched. DNA of the CDR3: TGTGCCAGCAGCCCATCGGACAGGGGGGAAGAAGCTTTCTTT. Its protein product is CASSPSDRGEEAFF.

V is TRBV7-9 and J is TRBJ2-1, with D perhaps matching TRBD2 (6 bases). The germline gives CDR1 SEHNR, CDR2 FQNEAQ (reference sequence). V shed 11 bases and J shed 9 bases, with 8 bases lying between them. The CDR3 covers 9 residues. The CDR3 sequence is CAVGGEQFF. CDR3 in DNA: TGTGCCGTGGGAGGTGAGCAGTTCTTC. The full variable domain, with the rest looked up from reference TRBV7-9 and TRBJ2-1, is DTGVSQNPRHKITKRGQNVTFRCDPISEHNRLYWYRQTLGQGPEFLTYFQNEAQLEKSRLLSDRFSAERPKGSFSTLEIQRTEQGDSAMYLCAVGGEQFFGPGTRLTVL.

The J gene is TRBJ1-2, the V gene TRBV18, with 8 bases matching TRBD1. Looked up from germline, CDR1 is KGHSH and CDR2 is LQKENI. This CDR3 contains 14 residues. J was trimmed by 5 bases and V by 5 bases; bases with no gene match: 7. The CDR3 DNA sequence: TGTGCCAGCTCAGGAGTCAGACAGGGGTATGGCTACACCTTC. Amino acid sequence: CASSGVRQGYGYTF.